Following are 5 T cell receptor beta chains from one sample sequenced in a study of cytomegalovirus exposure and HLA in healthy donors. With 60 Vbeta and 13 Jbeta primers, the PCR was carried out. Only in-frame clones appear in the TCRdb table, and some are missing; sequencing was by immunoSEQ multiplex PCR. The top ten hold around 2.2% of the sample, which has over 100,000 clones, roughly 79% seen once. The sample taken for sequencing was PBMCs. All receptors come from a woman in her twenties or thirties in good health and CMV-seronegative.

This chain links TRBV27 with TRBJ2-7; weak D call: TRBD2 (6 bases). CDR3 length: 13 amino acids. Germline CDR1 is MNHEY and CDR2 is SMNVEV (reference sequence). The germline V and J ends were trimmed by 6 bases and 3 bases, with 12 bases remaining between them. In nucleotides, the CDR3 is TGTGCCAGCAGAGGGTGGGGGGACTACGAGCAGTACTTC. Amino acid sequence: CASRGWGDYEQYF.

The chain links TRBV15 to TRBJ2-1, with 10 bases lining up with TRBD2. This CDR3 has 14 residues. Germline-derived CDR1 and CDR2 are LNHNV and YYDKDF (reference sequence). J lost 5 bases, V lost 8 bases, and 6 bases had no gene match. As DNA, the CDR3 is TGTGCCACCCAACTAGCGGGACCTCACAATGAGCAGTTCTTC. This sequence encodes CATQLAGPHNEQFF.

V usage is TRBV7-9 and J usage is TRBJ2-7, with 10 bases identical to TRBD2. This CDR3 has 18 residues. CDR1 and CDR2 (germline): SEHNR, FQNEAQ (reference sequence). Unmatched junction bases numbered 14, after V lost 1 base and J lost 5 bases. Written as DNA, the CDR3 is TGTGCCAGCAGCTTAGGTACAGCGGGAGGGACGGGGGTTGACGAGCAGTACTTC. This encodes CASSLGTAGGTGVDEQYF. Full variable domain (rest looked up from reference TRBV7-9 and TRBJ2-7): DTGVSQNPRHKITKRGQNVTFRCDPISEHNRLYWYRQTLGQGPEFLTYFQNEAQLEKSRLLSDRFSAERPKGSFSTLEIQRTEQGDSAMYLCASSLGTAGGTGVDEQYFGPGTRLTVT.

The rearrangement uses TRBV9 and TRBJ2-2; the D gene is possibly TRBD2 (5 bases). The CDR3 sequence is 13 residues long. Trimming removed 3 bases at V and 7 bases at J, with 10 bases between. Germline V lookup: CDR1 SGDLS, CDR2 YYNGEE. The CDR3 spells CASSALADGELFF. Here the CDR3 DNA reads TGTGCCAGCAGCGCGCTAGCAGACGGGGAGCTGTTTTTT.

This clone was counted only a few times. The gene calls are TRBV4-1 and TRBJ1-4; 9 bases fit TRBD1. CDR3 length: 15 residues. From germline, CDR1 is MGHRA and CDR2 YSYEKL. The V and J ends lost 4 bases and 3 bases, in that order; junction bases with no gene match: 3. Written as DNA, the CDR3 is TGCGCCAGCAGCCCCACAGGGGGCCCTAATGAAAAACTGTTTTTT. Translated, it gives CASSPTGGPNEKLFF.